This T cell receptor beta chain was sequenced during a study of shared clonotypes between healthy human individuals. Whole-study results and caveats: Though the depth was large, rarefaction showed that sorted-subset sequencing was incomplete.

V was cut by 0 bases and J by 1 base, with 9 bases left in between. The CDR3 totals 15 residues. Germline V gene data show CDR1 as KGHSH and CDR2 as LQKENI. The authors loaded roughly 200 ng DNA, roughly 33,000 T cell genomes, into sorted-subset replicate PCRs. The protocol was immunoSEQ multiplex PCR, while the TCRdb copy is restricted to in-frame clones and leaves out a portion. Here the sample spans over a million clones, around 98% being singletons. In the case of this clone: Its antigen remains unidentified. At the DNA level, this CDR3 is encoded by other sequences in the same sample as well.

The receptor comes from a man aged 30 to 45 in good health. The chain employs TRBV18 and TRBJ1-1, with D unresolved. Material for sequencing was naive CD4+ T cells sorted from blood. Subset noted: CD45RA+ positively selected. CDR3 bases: TGTGCCAGCTCACCACCGTCTGGACGGAACACTGAAGCTTTCTTT. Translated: CASSPPSGRNTEAFF.